This passage covers 18 T cell receptor beta chains from one sample sequenced in a study of technical replicates of blood from a few donors. Produced via immunoSEQ multiplex PCR; TCRdb's table is partial and in-frame only. The sample holds fewer than 100,000 clones, approximately 95% seen once. The sequencing sample was made of T cells isolated from PBMCs. These receptors all come from a human donor in good health.

The CDR3 DNA sequence: TGTGCCAGCAGCGGAACAGGGAAGGATATGAGCACTGAAGCTTTCTTT. Encoded protein: CASSGTGKDMSTEAFF. This chain uses TRBV9 with TRBJ1-1; weak D call: TRBD1 (6 bases). The V end lost 3 bases, the J end lost 4 bases, and 19 bases lay between the germline ends. The CDR3 consists of 16 residues. The germline V gene has CDR1 SGDLS and CDR2 YYNGEE.

This chain connects TRBV30 to TRBJ1-5; maybe TRBD1 (5 bases). This CDR3 has 14 amino acids. V was clipped by 2 bases and J by 7 bases, with 15 bases between them. CDR1 GTSNPN and CDR2 SVGIG come from the germline V gene (reference sequence). CDR3 in DNA: TGTGCCTGGAGTTACCGGGGGGTGAACCAGCCCCAGCATTTT. This codes for CAWSYRGVNQPQHF.

The chain couples TRBV28 to TRBJ1-4; D is perhaps TRBD1 (5 bases). The CDR3 covers 16 residues. V gave up 6 bases and J gave up 0 bases, with 14 bases separating them. Germline lookup yields CDR1 MDHEN and CDR2 SYDVKM. The CDR3 sequence: CASRVNGGATNEKLFF. The CDR3 DNA follows: TGTGCCAGCAGAGTAAACGGGGGAGCAACTAATGAAAAACTGTTTTTT.

V is TRBV10-3 and J is TRBJ2-6; TRBD2 agrees at 7 bases. The CDR3 has 14 residues. The germline V gene has CDR1 ENHRY and CDR2 SYGVKD. The J segment lost 2 bases and the V segment lost 10 bases, leaving 5 bases of the junction unmatched. The CDR3 nucleotides read TGTGCCACCCGGGGGGAGGCTGGGGCCAACGTCCTGACTTTC. It encodes CATRGEAGANVLTF.

The CDR3 is CAISEGDRDTEAFF. CDR3 coding DNA: TGTGCCATCAGTGAGGGGGACAGGGACACTGAAGCTTTCTTT. The chain uses TRBV10-3 and TRBJ1-1, with 9 bases identical to TRBD1. CDR3 length equals 14 residues. The germline V gene encodes CDR1 ENHRY and CDR2 SYGVKD. J lost 3 bases, V lost 2 bases, and 1 base had no gene match.

The chain uses TRBV28 and TRBJ1-2, with D possibly matching TRBD1 (5 bases). Germline CDR1 is MDHEN and CDR2 is SYDVKM. Deletions cut 8 bases from V and 8 bases from J, with 15 bases between. CDR3 size: 12 residues. DNA for the CDR3: TGTGCCAGCCGATCCCGGGGGGAAGGCTACACCTTC. It translates to CASRSRGEGYTF.

The gene calls are TRBV27 and TRBJ2-1; D gene unclear. The CDR3 length is 14 residues. The V gene lost 2 bases and the J gene lost 0 bases, with 5 bases spanning the gap. The germline V gene encodes CDR1 MNHEY and CDR2 SMNVEV (reference sequence). DNA for the CDR3: TGTGCCAGCAGTTTACTGAGCTCCTACAATGAGCAGTTCTTC. This sequence encodes CASSLLSSYNEQFF.

The chain employs TRBV29-1 and TRBJ2-1, with 10 bases matching TRBD1. V shed 3 bases and J 8 bases; nucleotides not matched to a gene: 10. The CDR3 covers 15 residues. Germline V CDR1 and CDR2: SQVTM, ANQGSEA. In DNA, the CDR3 is TGCAGCGTTGATAGGGGGACAGGGGATGGTCATGAGCAGTTCTTC. Residues: CSVDRGTGDGHEQFF.

V and J are TRBV19 and TRBJ1-2, with 9 bases identical to TRBD1. Germline-derived CDR1 and CDR2 are LNHDA and SQIVND (reference sequence). After removal of 6 bases from V and 3 bases from J, the junction contained 5 bases not matched to a gene. The CDR3 sequence is 14 residues long. CDR3 residues: CASRRTGADYGYTF. CDR3 nucleotides: TGTGCCAGTAGGCGGACAGGGGCGGACTATGGCTACACCTTC.

The chain is built from TRBV7-9 and TRBJ2-1; 7 positions agree with TRBD2. This CDR3 is built from 14 residues. V shed 4 bases and J 6 bases; nucleotides not matched to a gene: 6. Germline V gives CDR1 SEHNR, CDR2 FQNEAQ (reference sequence). The CDR3 spells CASSSHGGSNEQFF. CDR3 DNA: TGTGCCAGCAGCTCCCACGGCGGGAGCAATGAGCAGTTCTTC.

This clone was seen a single time. The chain is built from TRBV18 and TRBJ2-7, with D possibly TRBD1 on 5 matching bases. Per the germline V gene, CDR1 is KGHSH and CDR2 is LQKENI. Trimming shortened V by 1 base and J by 2 bases, and 15 bases separated the two germline ends. The CDR3 extends over 16 amino acids. CDR3 loop: CASSPLSQVNPYEQYF. CDR3 nucleotides: TGTGCCAGCTCACCACTCTCACAGGTTAACCCCTACGAGCAGTACTTC.

This clone was seen only once. The chain employs TRBV13 and TRBJ1-1; no definite D call. CDR1 and CDR2 from the germline V gene are PRHDT and FYEKMQ (reference sequence). Trimming pared 7 bases from V and 4 bases from J, leaving 16 bases between. The CDR3 runs to 14 residues. CDR3 in DNA: TGTGCCAGCATCCAACCCCAGGAAGTCACTGAAGCTTTCTTT. Protein product: CASIQPQEVTEAFF.

The genes are TRBV5-1 and TRBJ1-5; 8 nucleotides agree with TRBD1. Germline CDR1 is SGHRS and CDR2 is YFSETQ. The V gene end was trimmed by 1 base and the J gene end by 5 bases; junction bases not matched to a gene: 5. This CDR3 contains 15 residues. CDR3 residues: CASSLSSGGYQPQHF. The CDR3 DNA follows: TGCGCCAGCAGCTTGAGTTCAGGGGGCTATCAGCCCCAGCATTTT.

The rearrangement links TRBV7-2 to TRBJ1-2, with D perhaps TRBD1 (5 bases). Per the germline V gene, CDR1 is SGHTA and CDR2 is FQGNSA. The CDR3 runs 16 residues. The V end was cut by 5 bases, the J end by 4 bases, with 20 bases between. CDR3 loop: CASSQQGAHVVYGYTF. Here the CDR3 DNA reads TGTGCCAGCAGCCAACAAGGGGCCCACGTGGTCTATGGCTACACCTTC.

This clone came up a few times. V gene TRBV19 combines with J gene TRBJ1-4; TRBD1 agrees at 7 bases. CDR3 length: 14 residues. After removal of 9 bases from V and 7 bases from J, the junction contained 11 bases not matched to a gene. Germline CDR1 reads LNHDA; CDR2 reads SQIVND (reference sequence). The CDR3 DNA follows: TGTGCCAGCAAAGACAGGGAATGGAGTGAAAAACTGTTTTTT. Amino acids: CASKDREWSEKLFF.

This clone appeared a single time. This chain connects TRBV7-9 to TRBJ1-2, with 8 bases that match TRBD1. V gave up 3 bases and J gave up 0 bases; unmatched junction bases: 9. CDR3 length equals 17 residues. Looked up from germline, CDR1 is SEHNR and CDR2 is FQNEAQ (reference sequence). The CDR3 coding sequence is TGTGCCAGCAGCTTCGGTGGCAGGGGGCTCACTAACTATGGCTACACCTTC. Its translation is CASSFGGRGLTNYGYTF.

This rearrangement joins TRBV9 to TRBJ2-3, with a tentative D call TRBD2 (5 bases). Germline CDR1 SGDLS, CDR2 YYNGEE. This CDR3 spans 15 amino acids. Trimming took 0 bases from V and 2 from J, leaving 10 bases between them. Here the CDR3 DNA reads TGTGCCAGCAGCGTAGCCGGCGGGCCCACAGATACGCAGTATTTT. It is translated as CASSVAGGPTDTQYF.

The rearrangement uses TRBV19 and TRBJ2-7; possible D gene TRBD1, 5 bases. The CDR3 spans 14 residues. In germline, CDR1 is LNHDA, CDR2 SQIVND (reference sequence). V lost 2 bases, J lost 3 bases, and 11 bases lay in between. CDR3: CASSIPGAFYEQYF. Here the CDR3 DNA reads TGTGCCAGTAGTATACCTGGGGCGTTCTACGAGCAGTACTTC.